The present entry profiles one T cell receptor beta chain with its context. Its antigen is not yet known. It has no much larger one-base neighbor in the sample; base qualities were not kept. The record originates from a study of graft-versus-host responses after intestinal transplantation (dated by TCRdb to the early 2020s). About the study as a whole: Multivisceral, liver-intestinal, or isolated intestinal transplants were received by the recipients. Instead of going to the commercial service, samples from a few later patients were sequenced in-house on an Illumina MiSeq and processed with MiXCR. Donor T cell macrochimerism was defined as a peak of at least 4% donor T cells among recipient peripheral blood mononuclear cells. Of the roughly 24 intestinal transplant recipients enrolled in the cohort, one of whom was a retransplant, 3 patients without pretransplant specimens were excluded. Graft-versus-host and host-versus-graft alloreactive T cell clones were tracked in the graft, circulation and bone marrow after intestinal transplantation using bulk TCR-beta CDR3 sequencing. Every recipient was given anti-thymocyte globulin induction, followed by roughly 3 years of maintenance tacrolimus and steroids. Alloreactive clones were identified by sequencing pre-transplant mixed lymphocyte reaction products and comparing them with unstimulated pre-transplant donor and recipient T cells.

The time point label of this sample denotes: cells obtained before transplantation from donor or recipient. CD3+CD4+ and CD3+CD8+ populations were FACS-sorted from unstimulated pre-transplant donor and recipient cells taken from spleen or lymph nodes. The study at large found these results: The relatively low number and heterogeneity of intestinal transplant patients limited the conclusions. GvH clones were detected in recipient bone marrow, and some of these GvH clones were observed earlier in ileal mucosa or blood, consistent with an intestinal mucosal origin. Early after transplant, peak levels of circulating GvH clones were associated with declines in HvG clones. Patients with donor T cell macrochimerism had high GvH to HvG T cell clonal ratios in their allografts.

The library was made by the immunoSEQ multiplex PCR assay. In most patients, genomic DNA was isolated using the Qiagen DNeasy Blood and Tissue Kit and sent frozen to Adaptive Biotechnologies for TCR sequencing. Adaptive Biotechnologies carried out high-throughput TCR-beta CDR3 sequencing of genomic DNA for most patients. In the authors' own workflow: TCR sequencing data for roughly 17 patients were retrieved from Adaptive's ImmunoSEQ software; three other patients were processed with MiXCR and VDJtools. To correct CD4 versus CD8 sorting errors, any sequence found in both subsets at a frequency ratio below 5:1 was removed. CDR3 nucleotide sequences shared between donor and recipient were removed because their origin could not be assigned. To count as alloreactive, a clone needed at least 2-fold expansion over unstimulated cells and a minimum CFSE-low frequency of 0.002% (template counts) or 0.001% (read counts). Clones were considered mappable if detected in sequenced pre-transplant spleen, lymph node, or MLR CFSE-low populations of the donor or recipient. The cumulative frequency of alloreactive clones was calculated as a percentage of all sequences, weighted by copy number. The table comes from immuneACCESS by way of TCRdb, which keeps in-frame sequences with V and J called. Part of the clones is missing from these tables; in studies checked, under half for an unresolved V gene and the rest for unknown reasons. V and J calls and clone size are as listed in that table; D and trimming were resolved from the DNA. Counted in this sample were about 97,000 clones; 91% of them appeared once. The biggest ten clones account for over 0.15% of the sample.

The cysteine opens and the phenylalanine closes a CDR3 of 17 amino acids. Solely the CDR3 DNA is kept, with 51 bases framed from the first base. Clipping removes 4 bases from V and 3 bases from J, with 5 as the unmatched junction base count. Based on the germline V gene, the CDR1 and CDR2 sequences are MGHDK and SYGVNS. The clonotype comes from a human donor who was the organ donor for an intestinal transplant. Sequenced material: unstimulated CD4+ T cells sorted from spleen or lymph node cells, taken before transplant. The chain was built from TRBV25-1 and TRBJ2-1; 14 bases in the middle match TRBD2. Here is the DNA: TGTGCCAGCAGTGCCCGGGGGACTAGCGGGGGCTACAATGAGCAGTTCTTC. This codes for CASSARGTSGGYNEQFF.